One sample yielded the 15 T cell receptor beta chains listed below, sequenced in a study of T cell responses to AZD1222 COVID-19 vaccine. Sequencing was performed with immunoSEQ multiplex PCR; in TCRdb, only in-frame clones are kept and a portion is missing. This sample has about 140,000 clones, with 89% found just once. The specimen comprised peripheral blood, sampled on day 0 of AZD1222 vaccination. These receptors were collected from an adult in good health.

The chain couples TRBV11-2 to TRBJ1-1, with D hard to call. The CDR3 consists of 15 residues. V was clipped by 1 base and J by 1 base, with 10 bases between them. CDR1 SGHAT and CDR2 FQNNGV come from the germline V gene. The CDR3 sequence: CASSLAVRGNTEAFF. The CDR3, as DNA: TGTGCCAGCAGCTTAGCGGTCCGTGGGAACACTGAAGCTTTCTTT. The variable domain in full, completed from reference TRBV11-2 and TRBJ1-1, reads EAGVAQSPRYKIIEKRQSVAFWCNPISGHATLYWYQQILGQGPKLLIQFQNNGVVDDSQLPKDRFSAERLKGVDSTLKIQPAKLEDSAVYLCASSLAVRGNTEAFFGQGTRLTVV.

This chain links TRBV6-5 with TRBJ2-5, with a weak D call TRBD2 (5 bases). Deletions cut 9 bases from V and 3 bases from J, with 17 bases between. The V gene's germline CDR1 is MNHEY and CDR2 SVGAGI. The CDR3 consists of 14 residues. The CDR3 DNA reads as TGTGCCAGTAGGCCGACCAGGACTGAAGAGACCCAGTACTTC. Translation: CASRPTRTEETQYF.

This chain connects TRBV12-5 to TRBJ1-6, with a tentative D call TRBD1 (5 bases). The CDR3 has 14 amino acids. V lost 1 base to trimming and J lost 9 bases, with 10 bases between them. The germline gives CDR1 LGHNT, CDR2 FRNRAP. CDR3 protein: CASGLGREGSPLHF. CDR3 coding DNA: TGTGCTAGTGGTTTGGGCAGGGAAGGTTCACCCCTCCACTTT.

V gene TRBV5-1 combines with J gene TRBJ2-7, with 14 bases that match TRBD2. Germline V lookup: CDR1 SGHRS, CDR2 YFSETQ. CDR3 length equals 20 residues. The V segment lost 3 bases and the J segment 0 bases; nucleotides outside the gene matches: 14. In nucleotides, the CDR3 is TGCGCCAGCAGCTACTCACCCCCGGGACTAGCGGGAGCGCGCTCCTACGAGCAGTACTTC. Translating it yields CASSYSPPGLAGARSYEQYF.

DNA of the CDR3: TGTGCCAGCTCCTACCGGGCAGACTCTGGAAACACCATATATTTT. It yields the protein CASSYRADSGNTIYF. The chain joins TRBV18 to TRBJ1-3, with D uncertain. The V end was cut by 6 bases, the J end by 0 bases, with 12 bases between. From germline, CDR1 is KGHSH and CDR2 LQKENI. CDR3 size: 15 residues.

This clone appeared once. The rearrangement joins TRBV3-1 (or the pseudogene TRBV3-2) to TRBJ2-3, with D perhaps matching TRBD1 (7 bases). Trimming left V 4 bases short and J 6 bases short, with 17 bases between. The CDR3 runs to 15 residues. CDR1 is LGHDT and CDR2 is YNNKEL in the germline V gene (reference sequence). CDR3 nucleotide sequence: TGTGCCAGCAGCCGCTTGACAGGGAGGTTGGATACGCAGTATTTT. Protein product: CASSRLTGRLDTQYF.

This chain uses TRBV27 with TRBJ2-7, with D perhaps matching TRBD1 (5 bases). CDR3 size: 14 residues. CDR1 and CDR2 (germline): MNHEY, SMNVEV (reference sequence). The V end was cut by 6 bases, the J end by 2 bases, with 14 bases between. The DNA of the CDR3 is TGTGCCAGCAGACCCAGGACGGACACCTACGAGCAGTACTTC. Amino acids: CASRPRTDTYEQYF.

The chain combines TRBV19 with TRBJ1-2; tentatively, D is TRBD1 (5 bases). The length of the CDR3 is 13 residues. The germline V gene has CDR1 LNHDA and CDR2 SQIVND (reference sequence). V lost 6 bases to trimming and J lost 6 bases, with 14 bases between them. The CDR3 nucleotides are TGTGCCAGTAGACAGGTGGGTTTGGATGGCTACACCTTC. Protein product: CASRQVGLDGYTF.

The chain carries TRBV6-5 and TRBJ2-1, with TRBD2 matching over 8 bases. Trimming at V came to 6 bases and at J to 7 bases, leaving 5 bases not matched to a gene. The V gene's germline CDR1 is MNHEY and CDR2 SVGAGI. There are 13 residues in the CDR3. This CDR3 is CASRSGLANEQFF. The DNA of the CDR3 is TGTGCCAGCAGAAGCGGACTAGCTAATGAGCAGTTCTTC.

The genes are TRBV7-9 and TRBJ1-1, with D maybe TRBD1 (6 bases). The CDR3 totals 18 residues. The germline gives CDR1 SEHNR, CDR2 FQNEAQ (reference sequence). Between the trimmed V and J ends, which lost 4 bases and 0 bases, there was a span of 21 bases. As DNA, the CDR3 is TGTGCCAGCAGCTCCACCTCGAGGGGGAGCCGGATGAACACTGAAGCTTTCTTT. It codes for CASSSTSRGSRMNTEAFF.

The J gene is TRBJ1-5, the V gene TRBV27; D not resolved. V was pared by 3 bases and J by 6 bases, with 9 bases between. The CDR3 spans 13 residues. Germline loops: CDR1 MNHEY, CDR2 SMNVEV (reference sequence). The CDR3 protein is CASSLRDRQPQHF. The CDR3 DNA reads TGTGCCAGCAGTTTGAGGGATCGTCAGCCCCAGCATTTT.

The J gene is TRBJ2-5, the V gene TRBV5-1; 10 positions agree with TRBD1. The germline gives CDR1 SGHRS, CDR2 YFSETQ. The CDR3 spans 13 residues. V lost 5 bases and J lost 3; bases outside the gene matches: 1. The CDR3 nucleotides read TGCGCCAGCAGTGGACAGGGGGAAGAGACCCAGTACTTC. Its protein is CASSGQGEETQYF.

J is TRBJ2-5 and V is TRBV19; maybe TRBD1 (5 bases). Germline CDR1 LNHDA, CDR2 SQIVND (reference sequence). V lost 5 bases, J lost 2 bases, and 12 bases lay in between. The CDR3 extends over 14 amino acids. The CDR3 region has the DNA TGTGCCAGTAGTCCTCGACAGTTTCAAGAGACCCAGTACTTC. Translated: CASSPRQFQETQYF.

Comments on this clone: This sample also contains other DNA sequences that code for the same CDR3. The chain joins TRBV25-1 to TRBJ2-7; 7 bases are shared with TRBD1. Germline V gene sequence: CDR1 MGHDK, CDR2 SYGVNS. The CDR3 extends over 13 amino acids. V shed 6 bases, J shed 0 bases, and the junction held 2 bases outside the gene matches. CDR3 coding DNA: TGTGCCAGCAGCCGACAGGGCTCCTACGAGCAGTACTTC. Its protein product is CASSRQGSYEQYF.

CDR3 DNA: TGTGCCAGCAGCTTCGGGGTTTTCGGCAATCAGCCCCAGCATTTT. It translates to CASSFGVFGNQPQHF. The V gene is TRBV5-8, the J gene TRBJ1-5, with unresolved D. The V gene's germline CDR1 is SGHTS and CDR2 YDEGEE. This CDR3 has 15 residues. Between the trimmed V and J ends, which lost 2 bases and 2 bases, there was a span of 11 bases.